This T cell receptor beta chain was identified during a study of shared clonotypes between healthy human individuals. In the study overall: CD4 naive and CD4 memory each took three plates per donor, while CD8 naive took two and CD8 memory one.

Sequencing used immunoSEQ multiplex PCR; TCRdb keeps in-frame clones, though not all of them. The table lists over a million clones, roughly 96% of them singletons, with over 1% in the top ten. The V and J ends lost 5 bases and 1 base respectively, with 11 bases between them. Germline-derived CDR1 and CDR2 are SSHAT and FNYEAQ (reference sequence). The CDR3 is 15 residues long. Study-level points and caveats: Researchers found naive subsets generally carried larger estimated richness than memory subsets. In the sorted subsets, rarefaction showed sequencing was incomplete despite large depth.

In regard to this clone: The antigen is unknown.

The V and J genes are TRBV7-7 and TRBJ2-2; D is unclear. This TCR was sampled from a man between 25 and 39 years old in good health. The sequencing input was naive CD4+ T cells sorted from blood. Subset here: CD45RA+ positively selected. DNA for the CDR3: TGTGCCAGCAGCCCGTCCTTACAGAACACCGGGGAGCTGTTTTTT. This translates into CASSPSLQNTGELFF.